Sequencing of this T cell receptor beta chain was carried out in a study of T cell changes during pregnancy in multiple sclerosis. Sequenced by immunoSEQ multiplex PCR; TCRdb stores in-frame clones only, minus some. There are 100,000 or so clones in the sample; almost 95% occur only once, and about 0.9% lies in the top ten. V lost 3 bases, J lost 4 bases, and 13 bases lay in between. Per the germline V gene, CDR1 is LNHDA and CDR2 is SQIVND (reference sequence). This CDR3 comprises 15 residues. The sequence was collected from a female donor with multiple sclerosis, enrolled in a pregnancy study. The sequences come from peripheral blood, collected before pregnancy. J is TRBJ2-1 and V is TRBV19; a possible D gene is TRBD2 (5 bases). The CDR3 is CASSISLAEYNEQFF. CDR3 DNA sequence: TGTGCCAGTAGTATCTCGCTAGCCGAATACAATGAGCAGTTCTTC.